A single sample is the source of the 4 T cell receptor beta chains below, sequenced in a study of cytomegalovirus exposure and HLA in healthy donors. 13 Jbeta primers and 60 Vbeta primers were used for the PCR. Profiling relied on immunoSEQ multiplex PCR, and the TCRdb table lists in-frame clones only, not all of them. The table shows around 150,000 clones, with roughly 80% occurring only once. The sequenced material came from PBMCs. These receptors came from a male donor in good health and CMV-seronegative.

DNA of the CDR3: TGTGCCAGCAGCTTAGTTGGGGGCCCCTACGAGCAGTACTTC. Its translation: CASSLVGGPYEQYF. The V and J genes are TRBV7-8 and TRBJ2-7, with D tentatively TRBD1 (6 bases). The CDR3 covers 14 residues. V dropped 1 base and J dropped 2 bases, with 9 bases sitting between them. Germline V lookup: CDR1 SGHVS, CDR2 FQNEAQ.

This chain links TRBV19 with TRBJ1-1, with TRBD1 matching 7 bases. V lost 9 bases and J lost 3; bases outside the gene matches: 4. This CDR3 has 12 residues. Germline V lookup: CDR1 LNHDA, CDR2 SQIVND (reference sequence). DNA for the CDR3: TGTGCCAGCAGACAGGGATACACTGAAGCTTTCTTT. It specifies CASRQGYTEAFF.

CDR3 region: CASSRSGYEQYF. The CDR3 nucleotides are TGTGCCAGCAGCCGCTCAGGGTACGAGCAGTACTTC. The gene calls are TRBV2 and TRBJ2-7; tentative D call: TRBD1 (5 bases). Trimming pared 6 bases from V and 4 bases from J, leaving 10 bases between. CDR3 length equals 12 residues. Per germline, CDR1 SNHLY and CDR2 FYNNEI.

This clone was picked up one time. This chain joins TRBV18 and TRBJ2-5, with no clear D. Germline V gene sequence: CDR1 KGHSH, CDR2 LQKENI. CDR3 length equals 13 residues. V dropped 2 bases and J dropped 1 base, with 5 bases sitting between them. The CDR3 reads CASSPGVQETQYF. The CDR3 region has the DNA TGTGCCAGCTCACCAGGAGTCCAAGAGACCCAGTACTTC.